This T cell receptor (beta chain) emerged from a study of shared clonotypes between healthy human individuals. This clone was found once. Its antigen is still unknown. V shed 1 base and J shed 5 bases, with 4 bases lying between them. The CDR3 loop spans 12 amino acids. Per the germline V gene, CDR1 is SGHNT and CDR2 is YENEEA. Study conclusions and caveats: Rarefaction exposed incomplete sorted-subset sequencing despite large depth.

Repertoires were generated with immunoSEQ multiplex PCR, while TCRdb's copy carries only in-frame clones and drops some. Of approximately 1.1 million clones listed, around 82% are singletons. The sequenced sample was memory CD4+ T cells from PBMCs. Specified subset: CD45RA-negative fraction. This rearrangement joins TRBV11-3 to TRBJ2-3; D not certain. The source of this sequence is a man aged 18 to 35 in good health. Some clones in this sample may be carry-over from other donors' samples. The DNA for the CDR3 is TGTGCCAGCAGCTTAGTATTAGATACGCAGTATTTT. The encoded protein is CASSLVLDTQYF.